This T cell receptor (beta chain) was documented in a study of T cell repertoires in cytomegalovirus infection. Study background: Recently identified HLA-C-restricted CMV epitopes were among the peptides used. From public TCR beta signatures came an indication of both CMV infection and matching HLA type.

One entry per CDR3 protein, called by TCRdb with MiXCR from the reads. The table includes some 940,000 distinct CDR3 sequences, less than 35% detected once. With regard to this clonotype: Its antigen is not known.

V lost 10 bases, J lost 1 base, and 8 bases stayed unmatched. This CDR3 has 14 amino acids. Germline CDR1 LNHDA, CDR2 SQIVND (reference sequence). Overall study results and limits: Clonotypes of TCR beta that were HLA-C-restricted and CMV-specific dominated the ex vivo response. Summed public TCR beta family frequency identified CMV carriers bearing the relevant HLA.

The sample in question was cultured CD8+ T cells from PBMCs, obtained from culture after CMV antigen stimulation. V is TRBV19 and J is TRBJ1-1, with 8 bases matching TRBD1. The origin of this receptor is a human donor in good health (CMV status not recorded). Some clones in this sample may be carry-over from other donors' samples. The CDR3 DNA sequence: TGTGCCACCAGCGGGGACAGGCCGAACACTGAAGCTTTCTTT. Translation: CATSGDRPNTEAFF.